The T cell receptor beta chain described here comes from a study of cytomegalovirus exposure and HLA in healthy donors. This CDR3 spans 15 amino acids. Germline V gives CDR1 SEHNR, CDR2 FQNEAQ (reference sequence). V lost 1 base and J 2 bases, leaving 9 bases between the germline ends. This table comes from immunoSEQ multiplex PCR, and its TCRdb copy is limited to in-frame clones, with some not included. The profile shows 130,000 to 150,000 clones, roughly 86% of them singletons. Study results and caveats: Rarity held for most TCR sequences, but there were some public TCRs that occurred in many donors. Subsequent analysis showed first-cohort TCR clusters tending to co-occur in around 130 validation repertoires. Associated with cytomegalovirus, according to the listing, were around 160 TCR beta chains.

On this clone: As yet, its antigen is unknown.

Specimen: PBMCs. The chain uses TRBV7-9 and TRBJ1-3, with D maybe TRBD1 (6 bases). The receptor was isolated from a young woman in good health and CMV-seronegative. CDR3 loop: CASSLGGGPGNTIYF. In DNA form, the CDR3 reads TGTGCCAGCAGCTTAGGGGGGGGGCCTGGAAACACCATATATTTT.